The 20 T cell receptor beta chains below all came from one sample that was sequenced in a study of shared clonotypes between healthy human individuals. Libraries were prepared by immunoSEQ multiplex PCR; TCRdb keeps only in-frame clonotypes and omits some of them. The sample contains under 2,500,000 clones, approximately 95% of which appear only once. The sample was naive CD4+ T cells sorted from blood. The subset: CD45RA+ positively selected. These receptors were taken from a man aged 18 to 35 in good health.

This chain links TRBV7-2 with TRBJ2-7; D remains ambiguous. This CDR3 contains 11 residues. The germline V gene has CDR1 SGHTA and CDR2 FQGNSA. V was trimmed by 2 bases and J by 6 bases, leaving 5 bases between them. The CDR3 here is CASSLTTEQYF. The CDR3 nucleotides read TGTGCCAGCAGCTTAACGACCGAGCAGTACTTC.

V gene TRBV28 combines with J gene TRBJ1-1; D is unclear. With 5 bases removed from V and 1 base from J, the gap between germline ends came to 11 bases. This CDR3 comprises 14 residues. Germline V gene sequence: CDR1 MDHEN, CDR2 SYDVKM. In DNA, the CDR3 is TGTGCCAGCAGTACGGGCCCTTCGAACACTGAAGCTTTCTTT. This sequence encodes CASSTGPSNTEAFF.

The chain couples TRBV2 to TRBJ1-1, with unresolved D. Germline V lookup: CDR1 SNHLY, CDR2 FYNNEI. The CDR3 is 12 amino acids. With 9 bases removed from V and 1 base from J, the gap between germline ends came to 9 bases. CDR3 in amino acids: CARGFENTEAFF. DNA of the CDR3: TGTGCCAGGGGATTTGAGAACACTGAAGCTTTCTTT.

The chain employs TRBV6-4 and TRBJ1-2; a weak D match, TRBD1 (6 bases). CDR1 and CDR2 from the germline V gene are MRHNA and SNTAGT. This CDR3 is built from 15 residues. The V gene lost 6 bases and the J gene lost 5 bases, with 19 bases spanning the gap. CDR3 residues: CASSPHKGGEYGYTF. In nucleotides, the CDR3 is TGTGCCAGCAGCCCCCACAAAGGGGGAGAGTATGGCTACACCTTC.

The chain combines TRBV10-1 with TRBJ1-6, with D unclear. Trimming stripped 6 bases from V and 9 bases from J, with 3 bases between. This CDR3 region has 10 residues. Germline CDR1 reads WNHNN; CDR2 reads SYGVQD (reference sequence). The CDR3 protein is CASSGSPLHF. The CDR3 nucleotides read TGCGCCAGCAGCGGTTCACCCCTCCACTTT.

The chain links TRBV10-3 to TRBJ1-5, with a tentative D call TRBD1 (5 bases). The CDR3 extends over 17 amino acids. V was shortened by 0 bases and J by 0 bases, with 12 bases between the two germline ends. The V gene's germline CDR1 is ENHRY and CDR2 SYGVKD. The CDR3 loop is CAISESAAGYSNQPQHF. In nucleotides, the CDR3 is TGTGCCATCAGTGAGTCGGCGGCAGGGTATAGCAATCAGCCCCAGCATTTT.

The genes are TRBV21-1 and TRBJ1-5. TRBV21-1 is annotated as a pseudogene. The CDR3 consists of 17 residues. The CDR3 loop reads CASSKGEGYYSNQPQHF. CDR3 DNA: TGTGCCAGCAGCAAAGGGGAGGGATACTATAGCAATCAGCCCCAGCATTTT.

The V call is TRBV5-6, the J call TRBJ2-3, with D tentatively TRBD1 or TRBD2 (6 bases each). Germline V gene lookup returns CDR1 SGHDT and CDR2 YYEEEE. Trimming took off 6 bases at V and 2 bases at J, with 19 bases between the two ends. The CDR3 has 16 amino acids. CDR3 in DNA: TGTGCCAGCACCAGACTAGGGGGATCGAACACAGATACGCAGTATTTT. Its protein is CASTRLGGSNTDTQYF.

V gene TRBV19 combines with J gene TRBJ1-5; D is ambiguous. The germline V gene encodes CDR1 LNHDA and CDR2 SQIVND (reference sequence). V was clipped by 2 bases and J by 3 bases, with 11 bases between them. The CDR3 runs 15 residues. CDR3: CASSIPGRINQPQHF. The CDR3 coding sequence is TGTGCCAGTAGTATACCAGGACGGATCAATCAGCCCCAGCATTTT.

This chain connects TRBV10-3 to TRBJ2-7; D may be TRBD2 (6 bases). The CDR3 totals 14 residues. Germline V lookup: CDR1 ENHRY, CDR2 SYGVKD. V was trimmed by 3 bases and J by 4 bases, leaving 13 bases between them. Written as DNA, the CDR3 is TGTGCCATCAGTGACGGGGGAGCGAGGTACGAGCAGTACTTC. Translated, it gives CAISDGGARYEQYF.

Here the CDR3 reads CASGRERMNTEAFF. CDR3 bases: TGTGCCAGCGGGAGGGAGCGCATGAACACTGAAGCTTTCTTT. The chain has TRBV2 and TRBJ1-1, with unresolved D. Germline V CDR1 and CDR2: SNHLY, FYNNEI. The CDR3 has 14 residues. Trimming shortened V by 8 bases and J by 0 bases, and 13 bases separated the two germline ends.

The V call is TRBV27, the J call TRBJ2-2; D unclear. The CDR3 totals 14 residues. Trimming took 3 bases from V and 6 from J, leaving 11 bases between them. CDR1 is MNHEY, CDR2 SMNVEV, per germline (reference sequence). CDR3 sequence (DNA): TGTGCCAGCAGTTTTATTGTCGGGTCCGGGGAGCTGTTTTTT. Amino acids: CASSFIVGSGELFF.

The CDR3 region has the DNA TGTGCCAGCAGCGTGGGACTAGCGGGCAGAAAGTACAATGAGCAGTTCTTC. It is translated as CASSVGLAGRKYNEQFF. The chain employs TRBV11-1 and TRBJ2-1; TRBD2 agrees at 12 bases. The CDR3 runs 17 residues. Germline lookup yields CDR1 SGHAT and CDR2 FQDESV (reference sequence). V lost 5 bases to trimming and J lost 4 bases; unmatched junction nucleotides: 9.

The CDR3 is CASSQQGAGTEAFF. For the CDR3, the DNA is TGTGCCAGCAGCCAACAGGGGGCTGGGACTGAAGCTTTCTTT. The rearrangement links TRBV7-3 to TRBJ1-1, with 9 bases aligning to TRBD1. The CDR3 totals 14 residues. Trimming at V came to 5 bases and at J to 5 bases, leaving 6 bases not matched to a gene. The germline V gene has CDR1 SGHTA and CDR2 FQGTGA.

The chain links TRBV28 to TRBJ1-1, with D maybe TRBD1 (6 bases). Trimming took 8 bases from V and 1 from J, leaving 17 bases between them. CDR1 MDHEN and CDR2 SYDVKM come from the germline V gene. The CDR3 sequence is 15 residues long. In DNA, the CDR3 is TGTGCCAGCGTGGAAGAGGGGGTAGGGAACACTGAAGCTTTCTTT. Its translation: CASVEEGVGNTEAFF. Looking up the rest from reference TRBV28 and TRBJ1-1 gives the full variable domain: DVKVTQSSRYLVKRTGEKVFLECVQDMDHENMFWYRQDPGLGLRLIYFSYDVKMKEKGDIPEGYSVSREKKERFSLILESASTNQTSMYLCASVEEGVGNTEAFFGQGTRLTVV.

This rearrangement joins TRBV11-2 to TRBJ2-1; possible D gene TRBD1, 6 bases. Germline loops: CDR1 SGHAT, CDR2 FQNNGV. The V and J ends lost 5 bases and 10 bases respectively, with 15 bases between them. This CDR3 has 13 residues. CDR3 nucleotides: TGTGCCAGCAGCCCTTGGCTACAGGGAGAGCAGTTCTTC. It specifies CASSPWLQGEQFF.

This clone came up once. The genes are TRBV6-5 and TRBJ1-4; no definite D call. Germline V CDR1 and CDR2: MNHEY, SVGAGI. V was clipped by 4 bases and J by 5 bases, with 17 bases between them. The CDR3 has 16 residues. The CDR3 DNA reads as TGTGCCAGCAGTTCCTCTCCCACAGCTGTGAATGAAAAACTGTTTTTT. It yields the protein CASSSSPTAVNEKLFF.

V gene TRBV6-6 combines with J gene TRBJ1-2; D is unresolved. The CDR3 totals 15 residues. Germline values: CDR1 MNHNY, CDR2 SVGAGI (reference sequence). The V gene lost 0 bases and the J gene lost 6 bases, with 14 bases spanning the gap. In DNA, the CDR3 is TGTGCCAGCAGTTACTCGTCTCTTGGTGAACATGGCTACACCTTC. The encoded protein is CASSYSSLGEHGYTF.

Concerning this clone: At the DNA level, this CDR3 is encoded by other sequences in the same sample as well. This rearrangement joins TRBV5-1 to TRBJ2-5; 8 bases are shared with TRBD2. The germline V gene encodes CDR1 SGHRS and CDR2 YFSETQ. After removal of 2 bases from V and 2 bases from J, the junction contained 2 bases not matched to a gene. CDR3 length: 14 residues. CDR3 in DNA: TGCGCCAGCAGCTTTACTAGCGGACAAGAGACCCAGTACTTC. Translating gives CASSFTSGQETQYF.

The V and J genes are TRBV10-2 and TRBJ2-5; 7 bases are shared with TRBD2. Germline V gene lookup returns CDR1 WSHSY and CDR2 SAAADI. The V and J ends lost 4 bases and 1 base, in that order; junction bases with no gene match: 6. The CDR3 has 15 amino acids. DNA of the CDR3: TGCGCCAGCAGTGTCGGCGGGGGACTCCAAGAGACCCAGTACTTC. It yields the protein CASSVGGGLQETQYF.